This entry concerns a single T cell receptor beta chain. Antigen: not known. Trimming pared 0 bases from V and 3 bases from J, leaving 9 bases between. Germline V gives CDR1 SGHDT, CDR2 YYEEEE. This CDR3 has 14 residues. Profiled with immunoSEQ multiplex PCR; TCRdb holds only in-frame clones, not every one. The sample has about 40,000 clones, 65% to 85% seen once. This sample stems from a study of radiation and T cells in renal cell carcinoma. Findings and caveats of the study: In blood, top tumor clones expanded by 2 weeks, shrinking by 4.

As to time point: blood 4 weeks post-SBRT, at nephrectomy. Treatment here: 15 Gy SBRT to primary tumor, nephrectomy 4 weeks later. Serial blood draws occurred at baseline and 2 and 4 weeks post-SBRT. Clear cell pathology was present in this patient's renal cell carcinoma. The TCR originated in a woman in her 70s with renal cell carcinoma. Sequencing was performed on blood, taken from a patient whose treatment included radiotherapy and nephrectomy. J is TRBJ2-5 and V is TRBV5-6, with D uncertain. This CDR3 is CASSLVPQKETQYF. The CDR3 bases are TGTGCCAGCAGCTTGGTGCCCCAGAAAGAGACCCAGTACTTC.